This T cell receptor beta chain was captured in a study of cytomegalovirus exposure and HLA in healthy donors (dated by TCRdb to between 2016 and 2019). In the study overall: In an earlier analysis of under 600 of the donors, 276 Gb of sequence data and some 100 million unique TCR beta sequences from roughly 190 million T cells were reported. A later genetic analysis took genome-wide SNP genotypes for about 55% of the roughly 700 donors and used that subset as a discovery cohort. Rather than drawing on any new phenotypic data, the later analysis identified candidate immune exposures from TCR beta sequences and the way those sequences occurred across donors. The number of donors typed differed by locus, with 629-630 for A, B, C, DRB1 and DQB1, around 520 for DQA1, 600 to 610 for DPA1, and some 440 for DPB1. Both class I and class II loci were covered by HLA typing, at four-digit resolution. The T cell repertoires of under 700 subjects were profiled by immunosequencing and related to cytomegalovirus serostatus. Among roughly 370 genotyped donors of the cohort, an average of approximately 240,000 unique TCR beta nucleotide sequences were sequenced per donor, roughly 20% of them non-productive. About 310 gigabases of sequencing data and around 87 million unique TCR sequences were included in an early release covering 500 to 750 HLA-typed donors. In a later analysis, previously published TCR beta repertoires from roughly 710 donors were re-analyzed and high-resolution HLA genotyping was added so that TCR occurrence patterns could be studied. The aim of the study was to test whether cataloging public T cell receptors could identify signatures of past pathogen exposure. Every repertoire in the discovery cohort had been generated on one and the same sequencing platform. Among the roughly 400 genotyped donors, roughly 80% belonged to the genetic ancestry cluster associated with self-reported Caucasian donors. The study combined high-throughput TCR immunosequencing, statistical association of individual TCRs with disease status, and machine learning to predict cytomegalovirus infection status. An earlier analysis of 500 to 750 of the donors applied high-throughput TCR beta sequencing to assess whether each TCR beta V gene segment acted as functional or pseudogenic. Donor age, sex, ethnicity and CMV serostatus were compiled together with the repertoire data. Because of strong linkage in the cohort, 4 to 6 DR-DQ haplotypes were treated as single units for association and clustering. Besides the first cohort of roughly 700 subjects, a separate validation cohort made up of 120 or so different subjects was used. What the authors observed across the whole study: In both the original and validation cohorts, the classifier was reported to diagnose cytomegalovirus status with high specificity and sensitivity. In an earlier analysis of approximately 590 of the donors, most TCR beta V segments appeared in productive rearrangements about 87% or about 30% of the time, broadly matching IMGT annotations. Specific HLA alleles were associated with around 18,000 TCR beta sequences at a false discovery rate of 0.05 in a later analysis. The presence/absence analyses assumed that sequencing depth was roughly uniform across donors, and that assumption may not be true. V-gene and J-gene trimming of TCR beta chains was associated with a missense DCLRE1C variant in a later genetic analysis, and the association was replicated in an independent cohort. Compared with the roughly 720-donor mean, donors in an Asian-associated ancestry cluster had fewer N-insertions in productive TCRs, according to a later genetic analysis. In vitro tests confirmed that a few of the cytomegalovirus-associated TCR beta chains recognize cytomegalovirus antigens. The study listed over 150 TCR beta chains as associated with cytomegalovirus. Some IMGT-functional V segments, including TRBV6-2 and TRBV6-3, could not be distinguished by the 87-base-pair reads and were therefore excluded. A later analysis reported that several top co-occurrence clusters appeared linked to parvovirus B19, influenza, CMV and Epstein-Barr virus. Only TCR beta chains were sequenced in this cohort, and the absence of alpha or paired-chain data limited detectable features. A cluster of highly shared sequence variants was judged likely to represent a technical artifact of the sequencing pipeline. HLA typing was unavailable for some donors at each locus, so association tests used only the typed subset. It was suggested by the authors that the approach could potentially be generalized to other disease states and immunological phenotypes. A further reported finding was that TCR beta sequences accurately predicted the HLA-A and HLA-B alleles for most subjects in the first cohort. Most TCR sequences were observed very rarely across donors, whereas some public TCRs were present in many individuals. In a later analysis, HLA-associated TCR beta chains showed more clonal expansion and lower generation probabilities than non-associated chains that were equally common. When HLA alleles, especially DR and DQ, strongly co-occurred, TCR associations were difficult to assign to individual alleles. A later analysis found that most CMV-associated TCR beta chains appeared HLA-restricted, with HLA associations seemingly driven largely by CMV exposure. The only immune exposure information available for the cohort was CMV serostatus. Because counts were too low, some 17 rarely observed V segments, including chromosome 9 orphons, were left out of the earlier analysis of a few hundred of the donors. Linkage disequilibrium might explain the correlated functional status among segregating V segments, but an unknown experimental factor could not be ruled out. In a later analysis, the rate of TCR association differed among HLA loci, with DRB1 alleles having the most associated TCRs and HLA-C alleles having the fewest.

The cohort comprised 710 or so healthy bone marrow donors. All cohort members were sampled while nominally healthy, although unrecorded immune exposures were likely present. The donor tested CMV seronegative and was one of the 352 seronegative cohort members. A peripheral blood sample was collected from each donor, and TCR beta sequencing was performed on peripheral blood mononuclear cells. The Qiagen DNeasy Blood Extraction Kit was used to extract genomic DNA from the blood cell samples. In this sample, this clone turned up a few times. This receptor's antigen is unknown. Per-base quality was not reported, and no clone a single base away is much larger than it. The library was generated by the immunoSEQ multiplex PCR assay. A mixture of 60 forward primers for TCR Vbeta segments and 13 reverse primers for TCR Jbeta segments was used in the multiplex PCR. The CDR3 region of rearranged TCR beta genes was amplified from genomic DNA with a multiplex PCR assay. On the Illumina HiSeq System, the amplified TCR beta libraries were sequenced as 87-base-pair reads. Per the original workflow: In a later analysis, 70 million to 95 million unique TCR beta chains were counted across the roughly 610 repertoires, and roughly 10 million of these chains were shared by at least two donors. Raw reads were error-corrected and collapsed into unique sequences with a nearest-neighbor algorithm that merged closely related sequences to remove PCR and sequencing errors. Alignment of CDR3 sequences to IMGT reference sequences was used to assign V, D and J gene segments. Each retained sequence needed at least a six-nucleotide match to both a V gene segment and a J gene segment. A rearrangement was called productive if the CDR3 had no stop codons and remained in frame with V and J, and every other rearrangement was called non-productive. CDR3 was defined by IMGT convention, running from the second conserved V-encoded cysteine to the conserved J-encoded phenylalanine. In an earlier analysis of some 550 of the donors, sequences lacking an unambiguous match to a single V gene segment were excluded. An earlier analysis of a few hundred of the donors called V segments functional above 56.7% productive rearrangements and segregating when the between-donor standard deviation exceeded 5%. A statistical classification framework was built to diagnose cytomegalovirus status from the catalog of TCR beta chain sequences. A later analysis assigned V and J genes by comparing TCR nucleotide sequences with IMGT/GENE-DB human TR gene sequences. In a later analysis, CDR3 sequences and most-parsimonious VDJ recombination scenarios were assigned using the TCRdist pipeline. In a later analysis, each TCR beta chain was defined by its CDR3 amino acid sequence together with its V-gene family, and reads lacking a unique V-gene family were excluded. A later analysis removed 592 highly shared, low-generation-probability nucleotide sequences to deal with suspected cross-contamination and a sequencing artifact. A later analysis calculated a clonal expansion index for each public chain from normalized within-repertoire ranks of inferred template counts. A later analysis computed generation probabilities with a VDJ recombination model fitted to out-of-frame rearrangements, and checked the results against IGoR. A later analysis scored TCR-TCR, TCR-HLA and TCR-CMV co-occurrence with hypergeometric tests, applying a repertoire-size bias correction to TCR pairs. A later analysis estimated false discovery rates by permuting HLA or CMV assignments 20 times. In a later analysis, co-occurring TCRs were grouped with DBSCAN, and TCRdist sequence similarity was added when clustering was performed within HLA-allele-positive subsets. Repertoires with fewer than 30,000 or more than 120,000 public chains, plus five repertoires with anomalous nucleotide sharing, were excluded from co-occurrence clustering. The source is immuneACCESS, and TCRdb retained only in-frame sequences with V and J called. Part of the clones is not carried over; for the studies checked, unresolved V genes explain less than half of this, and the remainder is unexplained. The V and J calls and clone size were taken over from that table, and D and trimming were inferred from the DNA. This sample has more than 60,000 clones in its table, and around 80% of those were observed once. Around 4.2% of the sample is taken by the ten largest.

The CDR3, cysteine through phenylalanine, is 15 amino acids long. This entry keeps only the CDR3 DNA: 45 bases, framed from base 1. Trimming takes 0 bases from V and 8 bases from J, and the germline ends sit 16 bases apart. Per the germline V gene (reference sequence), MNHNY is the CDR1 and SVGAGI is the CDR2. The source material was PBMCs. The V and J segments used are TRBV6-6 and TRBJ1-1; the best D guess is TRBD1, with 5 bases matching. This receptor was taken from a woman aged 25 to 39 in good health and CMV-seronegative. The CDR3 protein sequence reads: CASSYSTDRQAEAFF. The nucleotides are TGTGCCAGCAGTTACTCGACAGACAGACAAGCCGAAGCTTTCTTT.